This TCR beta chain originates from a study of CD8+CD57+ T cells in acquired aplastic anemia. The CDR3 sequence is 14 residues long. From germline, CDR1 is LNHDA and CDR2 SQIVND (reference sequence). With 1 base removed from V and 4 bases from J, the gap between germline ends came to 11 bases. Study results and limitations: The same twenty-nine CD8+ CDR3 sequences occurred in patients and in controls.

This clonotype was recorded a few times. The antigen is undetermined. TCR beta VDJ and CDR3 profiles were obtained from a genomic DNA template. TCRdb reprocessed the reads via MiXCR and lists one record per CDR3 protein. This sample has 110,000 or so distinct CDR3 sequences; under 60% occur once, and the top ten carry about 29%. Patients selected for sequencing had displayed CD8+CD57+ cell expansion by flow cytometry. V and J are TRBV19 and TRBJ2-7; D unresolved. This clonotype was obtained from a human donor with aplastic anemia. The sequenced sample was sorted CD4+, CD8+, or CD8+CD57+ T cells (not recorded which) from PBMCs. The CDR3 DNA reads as TGTGCCAGTAGTATAGCCGTGGCTTCTTACGAGCAGTACTTC. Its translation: CASSIAVASYEQYF.